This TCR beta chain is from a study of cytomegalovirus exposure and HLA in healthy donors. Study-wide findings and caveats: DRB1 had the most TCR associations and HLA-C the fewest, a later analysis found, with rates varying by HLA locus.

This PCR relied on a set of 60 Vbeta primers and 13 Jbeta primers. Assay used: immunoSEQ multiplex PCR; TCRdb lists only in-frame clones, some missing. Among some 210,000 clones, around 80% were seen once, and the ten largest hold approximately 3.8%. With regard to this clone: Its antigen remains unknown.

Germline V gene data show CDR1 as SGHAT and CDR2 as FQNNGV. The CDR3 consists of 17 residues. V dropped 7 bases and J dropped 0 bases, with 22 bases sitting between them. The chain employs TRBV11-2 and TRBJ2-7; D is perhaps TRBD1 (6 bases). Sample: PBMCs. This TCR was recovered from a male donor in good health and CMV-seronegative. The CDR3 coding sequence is TGTGCCAGCACCCAAGGGCCCGGCAGGGGCCCCTCCTACGAGCAGTACTTC. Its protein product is CASTQGPGRGPSYEQYF.